Listed below are T cell receptor beta chains from one sample, sequenced in a study of blood T cell repertoires in COVID-19. Data came from immunoSEQ multiplex PCR; TCRdb stores just in-frame clones and leaves some out. The sample gives about 100,000 clones, about 91% of which show up once; around 5.8% is in the top ten. Sequenced sample: peripheral blood. The receptors were gathered from a human donor in a cohort sampled during active COVID-19. The CDR3 runs from the conserved cysteine through the conserved F or W. D genes are given only for firm matches. Size is omitted from some rows. Given values are once, few, many or a class for expanded clones.

abundance: -; v_gene: TRBV13; j_gene: TRBJ1-2; d_gene: TRBD1; CDR3aa: CASSSPGTGDNYGYTF; CDR3nt: TGTGCCAGCAGCTCCCCCGGGACAGGGGATAACTATGGCTACACCTTC
abundance: -; v_gene: TRBV19; j_gene: TRBJ2-1; d_gene: TRBD1; CDR3aa: CASRKTGDEQFF; CDR3nt: TGTGCCAGTAGAAAAACAGGGGATGAGCAGTTCTTC
abundance: -; v_gene: TRBV3-1/TRBV3-2; j_gene: TRBJ1-1; d_gene: -; CDR3aa: CASSQRRAAAEAFF; CDR3nt: TGTGCCAGCAGCCAGAGGAGGGCTGCGGCTGAAGCTTTCTTT
abundance: -; v_gene: TRBV6-1; j_gene: TRBJ1-1; d_gene: -; CDR3aa: CASSEPQGILAFF; CDR3nt: TGTGCCAGCAGTGAACCCCAGGGAATTTTAGCTTTCTTT
abundance: -; v_gene: TRBV27; j_gene: TRBJ2-5; d_gene: -; CDR3aa: CASSPRDTSTPSSQETQYF; CDR3nt: TGTGCCAGCAGTCCCCGGGACACCTCCACCCCATCCAGCCAAGAGACCCAGTACTTC
abundance: -; v_gene: TRBV7-8; j_gene: TRBJ2-5; d_gene: -; CDR3aa: CASSFGGRLETQYF; CDR3nt: TGTGCCAGCAGCTTTGGTGGGAGGTTAGAGACCCAGTACTTC
abundance: -; v_gene: TRBV19; j_gene: TRBJ1-6; d_gene: -; CDR3aa: CASSLGAYNSPLHF; CDR3nt: TGTGCCAGTAGTCTCGGAGCCTATAATTCACCCCTCCACTTT
abundance: -; v_gene: TRBV3-1/TRBV3-2; j_gene: TRBJ1-4; d_gene: TRBD1; CDR3aa: CASSHRTGGGREKLFF; CDR3nt: TGTGCCAGCAGCCATAGGACAGGGGGCGGGCGTGAAAAACTGTTTTTT
abundance: -; v_gene: TRBV6-5; j_gene: TRBJ2-7; d_gene: -; CDR3aa: CASSKLEFFEQYF; CDR3nt: TGTGCCAGCAGTAAACTAGAGTTTTTCGAGCAGTACTTC
abundance: -; v_gene: TRBV6-4; j_gene: TRBJ2-1; d_gene: -; CDR3aa: CASRGQGNLDEQFF; CDR3nt: TGTGCCAGCCGCGGCCAGGGAAACTTGGACGAGCAGTTCTTC
abundance: -; v_gene: TRBV28; j_gene: TRBJ2-7; d_gene: TRBD2; CDR3aa: CATLLSGRSGEQYF; CDR3nt: TGTGCCACCCTACTAAGCGGGAGAAGCGGCGAGCAGTACTTC
abundance: -; v_gene: TRBV5-5; j_gene: TRBJ2-7; d_gene: -; CDR3aa: CASSSRGARLGGEYF; CDR3nt: TGTGCCAGCAGCTCCAGGGGTGCCCGGTTAGGGGGGGAATACTTC
abundance: once; v_gene: TRBV30; j_gene: TRBJ1-6; d_gene: -; CDR3aa: CAFQRTDNSPLHF; CDR3nt: TGTGCCTTTCAGCGGACAGATAATTCACCCCTCCACTTT
abundance: once; v_gene: TRBV15; j_gene: TRBJ1-1; d_gene: -; CDR3aa: CATSLLEDTEAFF; CDR3nt: TGTGCCACCAGCCTCCTTGAGGACACTGAAGCTTTCTTT
abundance: -; v_gene: TRBV6-1; j_gene: TRBJ2-5; d_gene: TRBD2; CDR3aa: CASSEPSGLADVYQETQYF; CDR3nt: TGTGCCAGCAGTGAACCCTCGGGACTAGCGGACGTGTACCAAGAGACCCAGTACTTC
abundance: -; v_gene: TRBV7-8; j_gene: TRBJ1-1; d_gene: -; CDR3aa: CASTSLGSTTEAFF; CDR3nt: TGTGCCAGCACCTCCCTCGGGTCTACCACTGAAGCTTTCTTT
abundance: -; v_gene: TRBV10-1; j_gene: TRBJ2-3; d_gene: TRBD1; CDR3aa: CASRQGSTDTQYF; CDR3nt: TGCGCCAGCCGACAGGGTTCCACAGATACGCAGTATTTT
abundance: -; v_gene: TRBV11-2; j_gene: TRBJ2-1; d_gene: TRBD2; CDR3aa: CASSFRGRAHNEQFF; CDR3nt: TGTGCCAGCAGCTTTCGCGGGAGGGCCCACAATGAGCAGTTCTTC
abundance: -; v_gene: TRBV27; j_gene: TRBJ2-7; d_gene: -; CDR3aa: CASSHRASYEQYF; CDR3nt: TGTGCCAGCAGTCACAGGGCTTCCTACGAGCAGTACTTC
abundance: -; v_gene: TRBV28; j_gene: TRBJ1-1; d_gene: TRBD1; CDR3aa: CASSLFGTGIRGTEAFF; CDR3nt: TGTGCCAGCAGTTTATTCGGGACAGGGATTCGCGGCACTGAAGCTTTCTTT
abundance: -; v_gene: TRBV18; j_gene: TRBJ1-6; d_gene: -; CDR3aa: CASSPAPGDNSPLHF; CDR3nt: TGTGCCAGCTCACCAGCCCCGGGGGATAATTCACCCCTCCACTTT
abundance: -; v_gene: TRBV9; j_gene: TRBJ2-5; d_gene: -; CDR3aa: CASSSGLSVETQYF; CDR3nt: TGTGCCAGCAGCTCGGGACTGTCCGTGGAGACCCAGTACTTC
abundance: -; v_gene: TRBV9; j_gene: TRBJ1-6; d_gene: -; CDR3aa: CASSVQGRPLHF; CDR3nt: TGTGCCAGCAGCGTACAGGGCCGACCCCTCCACTTT
abundance: many; v_gene: TRBV30; j_gene: TRBJ1-2; d_gene: -; CDR3aa: CAWSPQGANTF; CDR3nt: TGTGCCTGGAGCCCACAGGGCGCGAACACCTTC
abundance: once; v_gene: TRBV4-1; j_gene: TRBJ2-7; d_gene: TRBD1; CDR3aa: CASSLGQGDYEQYF; CDR3nt: TGCGCCAGCAGCCTAGGACAGGGAGATTACGAGCAGTACTTC
abundance: -; v_gene: TRBV6-2/TRBV6-3; j_gene: TRBJ2-3; d_gene: TRBD2; CDR3aa: CASSYGSGGADTQYF; CDR3nt: TGTGCCAGCAGTTATGGTAGCGGGGGGGCAGATACGCAGTATTTT
abundance: once; v_gene: TRBV6-1; j_gene: TRBJ2-7; d_gene: -; CDR3aa: CASSEGDSSSYEQYF; CDR3nt: TGTGCCAGCAGCGAAGGGGACTCTAGCTCCTACGAGCAGTACTTC
abundance: -; v_gene: TRBV11-2; j_gene: TRBJ2-5; d_gene: TRBD2; CDR3aa: CASSLASGVLETQYF; CDR3nt: TGTGCCAGCAGCTTGGCTAGCGGAGTTTTAGAGACCCAGTACTTC
abundance: few; v_gene: TRBV12-5; j_gene: TRBJ2-2; d_gene: -; CDR3aa: CASGSGQYTGELFF; CDR3nt: TGTGCTAGTGGTTCTGGACAGTACACCGGGGAGCTGTTTTTT
abundance: -; v_gene: TRBV6-2/TRBV6-3; j_gene: TRBJ2-1; d_gene: TRBD1; CDR3aa: CASSPGIRQGVLYNEQFF; CDR3nt: TGTGCCAGCAGCCCAGGGATCCGACAGGGGGTACTCTACAATGAGCAGTTCTTC
abundance: once; v_gene: TRBV28; j_gene: TRBJ2-5; d_gene: TRBD2; CDR3aa: CASSFPATGGETQYF; CDR3nt: TGTGCCAGCAGTTTCCCTGCTACGGGAGGAGAGACCCAGTACTTC
abundance: -; v_gene: TRBV27; j_gene: TRBJ1-5; d_gene: TRBD1; CDR3aa: CASRGPGQGSDQPQHF; CDR3nt: TGTGCCAGCAGGGGTCCGGGACAGGGGAGTGATCAGCCCCAGCATTTT
abundance: once; v_gene: TRBV24-1; j_gene: TRBJ2-2; d_gene: -; CDR3aa: CATSEAGNTGELFF; CDR3nt: TGTGCCACCAGTGAGGCGGGGAACACCGGGGAGCTGTTTTTT
abundance: -; v_gene: TRBV5-8; j_gene: TRBJ2-1; d_gene: TRBD1; CDR3aa: CASEEGQGINEQFF; CDR3nt: TGTGCCAGCGAGGAGGGACAGGGTATTAATGAGCAGTTCTTC
abundance: -; v_gene: TRBV15; j_gene: TRBJ1-4; d_gene: TRBD1; CDR3aa: CATSGLGTAEKLFF; CDR3nt: TGTGCCACCAGCGGTCTCGGGACAGCAGAAAAACTGTTTTTT
abundance: -; v_gene: TRBV4-3; j_gene: TRBJ1-1; d_gene: TRBD1; CDR3aa: CASSQGTGVNTEAFF; CDR3nt: TGCGCCAGCAGCCAAGGGACAGGGGTGAACACTGAAGCTTTCTTT
abundance: once; v_gene: TRBV11-2; j_gene: TRBJ1-2; d_gene: -; CDR3aa: CASSLDRGNYGYTF; CDR3nt: TGTGCCAGCAGCTTAGACAGGGGAAACTATGGCTACACCTTC
abundance: -; v_gene: TRBV5-4; j_gene: TRBJ2-3; d_gene: -; CDR3aa: CASSLDTSTDTQYF; CDR3nt: TGTGCCAGCAGCTTGGACACCAGCACAGATACGCAGTATTTT
abundance: many; v_gene: TRBV30; j_gene: TRBJ1-1; d_gene: TRBD1; CDR3aa: CAWSVTGDTEAFF; CDR3nt: TGTGCCTGGAGTGTTACAGGGGACACTGAAGCTTTCTTT
abundance: -; v_gene: TRBV25-1; j_gene: TRBJ1-1; d_gene: -; CDR3aa: CASGLPAEAFF; CDR3nt: TGTGCCAGCGGGCTGCCGGCTGAAGCTTTCTTT
abundance: -; v_gene: TRBV4-1; j_gene: TRBJ1-1; d_gene: -; CDR3aa: CASSQGSSGLNTEAFF; CDR3nt: TGCGCCAGCAGCCAAGGGAGTTCAGGGTTGAACACTGAAGCTTTCTTT
abundance: -; v_gene: TRBV7-2; j_gene: TRBJ1-1; d_gene: -; CDR3aa: CASSPGPRVAEAFF; CDR3nt: TGTGCCAGCAGCCCTGGGCCCAGAGTGGCTGAAGCTTTCTTT
abundance: -; v_gene: TRBV19; j_gene: TRBJ2-7; d_gene: -; CDR3aa: CASSDTTRSSYEQYF; CDR3nt: TGTGCCAGTTCGGACACCACCCGTAGCTCCTACGAGCAGTACTTC